The entry that follows covers one T cell receptor (beta chain) sequence. The antigen is undetermined. This specimen comes from a study of response to subunit inactivated influenza vaccine. Study results and limitations: The authors proposed limited new T cell recruitment per seasonal influenza vaccination.

TCRdb reprocessed the RT-PCR reads via MiXCR and lists one record per CDR3 protein. Of around 520,000 distinct CDR3 sequences listed, approximately 24% were seen once; the top ten hold around 1.8%. CDR3 size: 15 residues. Trimming left V 0 bases short and J 0 bases short, with 8 bases between. The chain employs TRBV12-3 or TRBV12-4 and TRBJ1-2; no firm D call. This clonotype was sampled from a man aged 45-65 years who received an inactivated influenza vaccine. This material consisted of CD4+ T cells sorted from PBMCs, taken approximately 5 days after vaccination. The CDR3 region is CASSLAVISNYGYTF. Here the CDR3 DNA reads TGTGCCAGCAGTTTAGCGGTCATCTCTAACTATGGCTACACCTTC.